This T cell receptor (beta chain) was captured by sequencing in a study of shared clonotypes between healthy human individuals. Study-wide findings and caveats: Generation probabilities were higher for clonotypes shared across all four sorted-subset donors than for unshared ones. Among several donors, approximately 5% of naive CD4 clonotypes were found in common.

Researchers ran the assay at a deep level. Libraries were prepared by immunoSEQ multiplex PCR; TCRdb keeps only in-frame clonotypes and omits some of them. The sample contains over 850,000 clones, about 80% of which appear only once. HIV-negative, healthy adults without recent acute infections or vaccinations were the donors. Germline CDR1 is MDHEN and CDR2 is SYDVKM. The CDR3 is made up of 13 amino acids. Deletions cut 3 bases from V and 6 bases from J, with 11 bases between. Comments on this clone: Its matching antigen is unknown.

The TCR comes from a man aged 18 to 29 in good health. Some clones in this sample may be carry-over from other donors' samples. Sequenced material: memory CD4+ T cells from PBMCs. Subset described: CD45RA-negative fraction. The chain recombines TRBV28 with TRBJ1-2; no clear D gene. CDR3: CASSFMGTNGYTF. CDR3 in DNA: TGTGCCAGCAGTTTTATGGGAACGAATGGCTACACCTTC.